This note documents a single TCR beta chain sequence. Its antigen is unknown. This CDR3 contains 16 residues. Trimming took off 2 bases at V and 1 base at J, with 12 bases between the two ends. Germline assignment: CDR1 SGHDT and CDR2 YYEEEE. The entry originates in a study of Ad26.COV2.S vaccination and SARS-CoV-2 variants. Across the study: Of the COV1001 trial arms, the Ad26.COV2.S arm included the donor.

Data came from immunoSEQ multiplex PCR; TCRdb stores just in-frame clones and leaves some out. The sample contains roughly 500,000 clones, 89% of which appear only once. Indicated treatment: 15 to 20 received Ad26.COV2.S at low or high dose, single or two shots; about 5 received placebo; per-sample allocation not given. It was on day 63 after the first vaccine or placebo injection that samples were taken. Findings of the study overall: Higher spike-specific TCR breadth was found in vaccine recipients than in placebo recipients. Post-vaccination spike-specific CD8+ and CD4+ T cell responses reportedly had substantial breadth.

The material was peripheral blood, obtained in a trial of Ad26.COV2.S vaccine versus placebo. J is TRBJ2-2 and V is TRBV5-6; no clear D. This sequence originates from a person aged 18 to 65 who received the Ad26.COV2.S COVID-19 vaccine or a placebo. DNA for the CDR3: TGTGCCAGCAGCTTTGGACCAGACGGGAACACCGGGGAGCTGTTTTTT. Translated, it gives CASSFGPDGNTGELFF.